These 7 T cell receptor beta chains originate from one sample sequenced in a study of beta chain features in type 1 diabetes. No antigen has been assigned to these receptors. The authors reverse transcribed all of the isolated RNA, so sequencing captured expressed TCRB transcripts. The protocol was immunoSEQ multiplex PCR, while the TCRdb copy is restricted to in-frame clones and leaves out a portion. Among some 290,000 clones listed, roughly an eighth were seen once. Study observations and caveats: Shortening that was moderate but significant affected the TCRB CDR3s of Type 1 diabetes patients in all four CD4+ subsets.

Sequences were obtained from naive CD4+ T cells from blood. Receptor source: a man aged 30 to 45 with type 1 diabetes.

This clone has a handful of counts. V gene TRBV18 combines with J gene TRBJ2-2, with D perhaps TRBD1 (6 bases). The ends were cut back, 5 bases at V and 7 bases at J, with 14 bases in the middle. Germline CDR1 is KGHSH and CDR2 is LQKENI. The CDR3 has 14 residues. Written as DNA, the CDR3 is TGTGCCAGCTCAAACGACAGGAGTGGCGGGGAGCTGTTTTTT. Its translation: CASSNDRSGGELFF.

This clone was observed a handful of times. The rearrangement joins TRBV28 to TRBJ1-2; D is perhaps TRBD1 (6 bases). The germline V gene has CDR1 MDHEN and CDR2 SYDVKM. The CDR3 sequence is 16 residues long. V lost 3 bases and J lost 4, with 18 bases in between. The CDR3 DNA sequence: TGTGCCAGCAGTTTCGGACGACAGCGGGGGGCCTATGGCTACACCTTC. The encoded protein is CASSFGRQRGAYGYTF.

This clone was counted between two and nine times. This sequence joins TRBV14 and TRBJ2-1, with 8 bases that match TRBD2. Germline V gene sequence: CDR1 SGHDN, CDR2 FVKESK. The V segment lost 5 bases and the J segment 4 bases; nucleotides outside the gene matches: 7. The CDR3 spans 15 residues. The DNA for the CDR3 is TGTGCCAGCAGCTATTTTCGGGAGGGGTACAATGAGCAGTTCTTC. It yields the protein CASSYFREGYNEQFF.

Note on this clone: The same CDR3 is also encoded by other DNA sequences in this sample. The rearrangement links TRBV7-2 to TRBJ2-1, with 11 bases fitting TRBD2. J was trimmed by 4 bases and V by 1 base; bases with no gene match: 0. CDR3 length: 15 residues. The germline V gene encodes CDR1 SGHTA and CDR2 FQGNSA. CDR3 bases: TGTGCCAGCAGCTTAGGACTAGCGGGATACAATGAGCAGTTCTTC. It codes for CASSLGLAGYNEQFF.

This clone appeared a few times. V usage is TRBV5-1 and J usage is TRBJ1-1, with D unclear. Germline CDR1 and CDR2: SGHRS and YFSETQ. The CDR3 is made up of 15 amino acids. Trimming cost V 4 bases and J 4 bases, with 17 bases left between them. The CDR3 DNA follows: TGCGCCAGCAGCATGGATCCCCCACCAGGCACTGAAGCTTTCTTT. Translated: CASSMDPPPGTEAFF.

The genes are TRBV6-6 and TRBJ2-7, with TRBD1 matching 9 bases. This CDR3 is built from 14 residues. Germline lookup yields CDR1 MNHNY and CDR2 SVGAGI (reference sequence). V shed 6 bases and J 4 bases; nucleotides not matched to a gene: 7. CDR3 region: CASSLGTGFYEQYF. DNA of the CDR3: TGTGCCAGCAGCCTCGGGACAGGGTTTTACGAGCAGTACTTC.

The chain carries TRBV19 and TRBJ2-1; 13 nucleotides match TRBD2. The J segment lost 7 bases and the V segment lost 0 bases, leaving 0 bases of the junction unmatched. This CDR3 is built from 15 residues. Germline V gene lookup returns CDR1 LNHDA and CDR2 SQIVND (reference sequence). CDR3 sequence (DNA): TGTGCCAGTAGTATAGAACTAGCGGGAGGGAATGAGCAGTTCTTC. Its protein product is CASSIELAGGNEQFF.